Presented here are 2 T cell receptor beta chains from one specimen sequenced in a study of blood T cells in healthy people across ages. A sample-barcoded 5' primer and a J-beta primer mix were used in a second PCR of about 7 to 11 cycles. TCRdb re-analysed the 5' RACE reads in MiXCR, keeping a single row per CDR3 protein. In the table there are approximately 1.5 million distinct CDR3 sequences, 35% to 45% of which are singletons. The source material was blood. The receptor source for this set is a woman aged 18-29 years in good health.

This clonotype was observed a few times. The rearrangement links TRBV27 to TRBJ2-7; D is unresolved. Trimming stripped 7 bases from V and 1 base from J, with 11 bases between. CDR3 length: 13 amino acids. The germline V gene has CDR1 MNHEY and CDR2 SMNVEV (reference sequence). CDR3 in amino acids: CASTHGPSYEQYF. The CDR3 DNA reads TGTGCCAGCACTCATGGACCATCCTACGAGCAGTACTTC.

The CDR3 coding sequence is TGCAGTGCTGGACTTAACAGGGGCGGTCAGCCCCAGCATTTT. It is translated as CSAGLNRGGQPQHF. The chain recombines TRBV20-1 with TRBJ1-5; 7 nucleotides agree with TRBD1. The V segment lost 5 bases and the J segment 6 bases; nucleotides outside the gene matches: 10. Germline V gives CDR1 DFQATT, CDR2 SNEGSKA (reference sequence). This CDR3 has 14 amino acids.